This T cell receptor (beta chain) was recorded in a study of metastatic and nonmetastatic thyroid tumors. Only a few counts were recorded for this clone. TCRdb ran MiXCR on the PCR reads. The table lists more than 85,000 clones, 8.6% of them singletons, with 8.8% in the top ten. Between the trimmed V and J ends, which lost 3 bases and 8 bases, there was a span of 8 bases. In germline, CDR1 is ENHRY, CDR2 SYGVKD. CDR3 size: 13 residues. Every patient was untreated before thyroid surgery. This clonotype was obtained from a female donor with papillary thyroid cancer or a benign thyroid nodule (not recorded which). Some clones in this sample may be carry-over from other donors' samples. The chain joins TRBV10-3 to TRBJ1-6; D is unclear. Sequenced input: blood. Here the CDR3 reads CAISDSGDSPLHF. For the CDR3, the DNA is TGTGCCATCAGTGATTCCGGGGATTCACCCCTCCACTTT.